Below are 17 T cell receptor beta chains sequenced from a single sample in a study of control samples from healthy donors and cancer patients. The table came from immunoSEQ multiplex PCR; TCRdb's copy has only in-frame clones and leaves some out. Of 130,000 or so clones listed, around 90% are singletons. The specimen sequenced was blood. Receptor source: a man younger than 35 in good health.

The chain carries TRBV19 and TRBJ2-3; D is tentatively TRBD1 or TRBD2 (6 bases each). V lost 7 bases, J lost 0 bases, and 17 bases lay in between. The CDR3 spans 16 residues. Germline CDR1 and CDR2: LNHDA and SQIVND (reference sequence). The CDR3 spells CASTTGAHTSTDTQYF. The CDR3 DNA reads TGTGCCAGTACGACGGGGGCCCACACTAGCACAGATACGCAGTATTTT.

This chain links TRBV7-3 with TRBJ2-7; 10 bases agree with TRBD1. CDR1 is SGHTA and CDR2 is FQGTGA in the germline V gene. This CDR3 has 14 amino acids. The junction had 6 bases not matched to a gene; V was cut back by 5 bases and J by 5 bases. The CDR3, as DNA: TGTGCCAGCAGCCCGGACAGGGGGGTGGACGAGCAGTACTTC. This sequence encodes CASSPDRGVDEQYF.

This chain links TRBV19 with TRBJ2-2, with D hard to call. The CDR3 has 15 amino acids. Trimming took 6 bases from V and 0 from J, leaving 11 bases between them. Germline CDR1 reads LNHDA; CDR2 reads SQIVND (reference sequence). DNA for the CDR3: TGTGCCAGTAGCCCGGGCACTGCGAACACCGGGGAGCTGTTTTTT. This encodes CASSPGTANTGELFF.

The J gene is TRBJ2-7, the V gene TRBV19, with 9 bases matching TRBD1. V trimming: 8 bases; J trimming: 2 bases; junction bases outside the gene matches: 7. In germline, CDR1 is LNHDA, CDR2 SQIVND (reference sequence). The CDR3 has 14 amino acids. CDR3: CASAGTGYTYEQYF. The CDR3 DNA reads TGTGCCAGTGCCGGGACAGGGTACACCTACGAGCAGTACTTC.

The CDR3 loop is CASSPLMGAGGYTF. The CDR3 coding sequence is TGTGCCAGCAGTCCCCTCATGGGGGCGGGAGGCTACACCTTC. The chain is built from TRBV2 and TRBJ1-2, with D possibly matching TRBD1 (6 bases). The germline V gene has CDR1 SNHLY and CDR2 FYNNEI. This CDR3 contains 14 residues. The V end lost 5 bases, the J end lost 8 bases, and 18 bases lay between the germline ends. Drawing the rest from reference TRBV2 and TRBJ1-2, the complete variable domain is EPEVTQTPSHQVTQMGQEVILRCVPISNHLYFYWYRQILGQKVEFLVSFYNNEISEKSEIFDDQFSVERPDGSNFTLKIRSTKLEDSAMYFCASSPLMGAGGYTFGSGTRLTVV.

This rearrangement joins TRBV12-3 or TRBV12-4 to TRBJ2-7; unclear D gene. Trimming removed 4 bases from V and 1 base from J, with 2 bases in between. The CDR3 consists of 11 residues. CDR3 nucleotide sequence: TGTGCCAGCAGTTCATCCTACGAGCAGTACTTC. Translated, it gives CASSSSYEQYF.

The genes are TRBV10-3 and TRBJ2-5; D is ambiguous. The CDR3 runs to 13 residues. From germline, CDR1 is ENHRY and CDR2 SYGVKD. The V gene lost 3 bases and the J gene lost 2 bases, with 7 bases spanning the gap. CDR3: CAISDGRQETQYF. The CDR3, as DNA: TGTGCCATCAGTGATGGGCGGCAAGAGACCCAGTACTTC.

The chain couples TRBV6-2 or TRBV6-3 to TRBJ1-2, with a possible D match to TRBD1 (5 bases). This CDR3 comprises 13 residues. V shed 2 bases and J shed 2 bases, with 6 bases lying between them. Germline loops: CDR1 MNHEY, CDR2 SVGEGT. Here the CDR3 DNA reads TGTGCCAGCAGTTACGGGACCAACTATGGCTACACCTTC. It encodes CASSYGTNYGYTF.

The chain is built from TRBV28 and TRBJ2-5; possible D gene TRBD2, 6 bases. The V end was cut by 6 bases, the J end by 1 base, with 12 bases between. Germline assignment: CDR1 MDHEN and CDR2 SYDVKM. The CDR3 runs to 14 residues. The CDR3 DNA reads TGTGCCAGCAGGGGGGGTACAGGCCAAGAGACCCAGTACTTC. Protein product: CASRGGTGQETQYF.

In DNA, the CDR3 is TGTGCCAGCAGCTTAGTGCGGGGGGGAGCAGATACGCAGTATTTT. Protein product: CASSLVRGGADTQYF. The chain carries TRBV7-9 and TRBJ2-3, with 9 bases lining up with TRBD2. Germline CDR1 SEHNR, CDR2 FQNEAQ (reference sequence). With 1 base clipped from V and 4 bases from J, the junction kept 3 bases outside the gene matches. This CDR3 region has 15 residues.

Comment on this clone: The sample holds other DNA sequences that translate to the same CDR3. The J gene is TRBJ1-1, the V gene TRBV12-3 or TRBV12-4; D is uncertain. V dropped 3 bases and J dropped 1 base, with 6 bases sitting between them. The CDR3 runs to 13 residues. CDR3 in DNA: TGTGCCAGCAGTTTTGGTGGGAACACTGAAGCTTTCTTT. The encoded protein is CASSFGGNTEAFF.

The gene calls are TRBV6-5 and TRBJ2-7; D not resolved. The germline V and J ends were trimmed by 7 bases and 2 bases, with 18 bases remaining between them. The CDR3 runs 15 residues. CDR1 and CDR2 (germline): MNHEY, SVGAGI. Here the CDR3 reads CASKPGPLRAYEQYF. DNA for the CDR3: TGTGCCAGCAAGCCCGGCCCGCTCCGGGCCTACGAGCAGTACTTC.

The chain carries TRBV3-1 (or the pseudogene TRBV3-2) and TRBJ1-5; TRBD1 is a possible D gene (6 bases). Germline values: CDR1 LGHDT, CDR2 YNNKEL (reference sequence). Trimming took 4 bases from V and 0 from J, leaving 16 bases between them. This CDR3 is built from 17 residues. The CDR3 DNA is TGTGCCAGCAGCCTAGCCCAAGGGGGGAATAGCAATCAGCCCCAGCATTTT. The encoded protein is CASSLAQGGNSNQPQHF.

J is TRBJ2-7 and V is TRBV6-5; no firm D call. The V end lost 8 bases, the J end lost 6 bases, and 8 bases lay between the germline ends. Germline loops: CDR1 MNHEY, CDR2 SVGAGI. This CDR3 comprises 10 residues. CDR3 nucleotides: TGTGCCAGCGAGAGGCCCGAGCAGTACTTC. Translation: CASERPEQYF.

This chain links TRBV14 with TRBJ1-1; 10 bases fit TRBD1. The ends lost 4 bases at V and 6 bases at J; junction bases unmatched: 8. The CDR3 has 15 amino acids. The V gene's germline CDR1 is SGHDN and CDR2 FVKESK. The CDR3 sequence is CASSLRQGARSEAFF. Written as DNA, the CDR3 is TGTGCCAGCAGCCTAAGACAGGGGGCGCGATCTGAAGCTTTCTTT.

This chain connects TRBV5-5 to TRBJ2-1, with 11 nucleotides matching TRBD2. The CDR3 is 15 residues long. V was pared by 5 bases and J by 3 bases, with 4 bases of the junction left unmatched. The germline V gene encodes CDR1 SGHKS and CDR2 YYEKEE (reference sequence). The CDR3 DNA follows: TGTGCCAGCAGGCCTCTAGCGGGGGGCTACAATGAGCAGTTCTTC. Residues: CASRPLAGGYNEQFF.

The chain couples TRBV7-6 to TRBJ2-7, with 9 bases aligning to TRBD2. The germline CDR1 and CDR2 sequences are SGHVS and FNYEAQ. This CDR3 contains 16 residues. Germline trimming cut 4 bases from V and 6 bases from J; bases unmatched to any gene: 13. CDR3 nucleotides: TGTGCCAGCAGCTCTGTCGGGGCTAGCGGGGTGACCGAGCAGTACTTC. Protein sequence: CASSSVGASGVTEQYF.